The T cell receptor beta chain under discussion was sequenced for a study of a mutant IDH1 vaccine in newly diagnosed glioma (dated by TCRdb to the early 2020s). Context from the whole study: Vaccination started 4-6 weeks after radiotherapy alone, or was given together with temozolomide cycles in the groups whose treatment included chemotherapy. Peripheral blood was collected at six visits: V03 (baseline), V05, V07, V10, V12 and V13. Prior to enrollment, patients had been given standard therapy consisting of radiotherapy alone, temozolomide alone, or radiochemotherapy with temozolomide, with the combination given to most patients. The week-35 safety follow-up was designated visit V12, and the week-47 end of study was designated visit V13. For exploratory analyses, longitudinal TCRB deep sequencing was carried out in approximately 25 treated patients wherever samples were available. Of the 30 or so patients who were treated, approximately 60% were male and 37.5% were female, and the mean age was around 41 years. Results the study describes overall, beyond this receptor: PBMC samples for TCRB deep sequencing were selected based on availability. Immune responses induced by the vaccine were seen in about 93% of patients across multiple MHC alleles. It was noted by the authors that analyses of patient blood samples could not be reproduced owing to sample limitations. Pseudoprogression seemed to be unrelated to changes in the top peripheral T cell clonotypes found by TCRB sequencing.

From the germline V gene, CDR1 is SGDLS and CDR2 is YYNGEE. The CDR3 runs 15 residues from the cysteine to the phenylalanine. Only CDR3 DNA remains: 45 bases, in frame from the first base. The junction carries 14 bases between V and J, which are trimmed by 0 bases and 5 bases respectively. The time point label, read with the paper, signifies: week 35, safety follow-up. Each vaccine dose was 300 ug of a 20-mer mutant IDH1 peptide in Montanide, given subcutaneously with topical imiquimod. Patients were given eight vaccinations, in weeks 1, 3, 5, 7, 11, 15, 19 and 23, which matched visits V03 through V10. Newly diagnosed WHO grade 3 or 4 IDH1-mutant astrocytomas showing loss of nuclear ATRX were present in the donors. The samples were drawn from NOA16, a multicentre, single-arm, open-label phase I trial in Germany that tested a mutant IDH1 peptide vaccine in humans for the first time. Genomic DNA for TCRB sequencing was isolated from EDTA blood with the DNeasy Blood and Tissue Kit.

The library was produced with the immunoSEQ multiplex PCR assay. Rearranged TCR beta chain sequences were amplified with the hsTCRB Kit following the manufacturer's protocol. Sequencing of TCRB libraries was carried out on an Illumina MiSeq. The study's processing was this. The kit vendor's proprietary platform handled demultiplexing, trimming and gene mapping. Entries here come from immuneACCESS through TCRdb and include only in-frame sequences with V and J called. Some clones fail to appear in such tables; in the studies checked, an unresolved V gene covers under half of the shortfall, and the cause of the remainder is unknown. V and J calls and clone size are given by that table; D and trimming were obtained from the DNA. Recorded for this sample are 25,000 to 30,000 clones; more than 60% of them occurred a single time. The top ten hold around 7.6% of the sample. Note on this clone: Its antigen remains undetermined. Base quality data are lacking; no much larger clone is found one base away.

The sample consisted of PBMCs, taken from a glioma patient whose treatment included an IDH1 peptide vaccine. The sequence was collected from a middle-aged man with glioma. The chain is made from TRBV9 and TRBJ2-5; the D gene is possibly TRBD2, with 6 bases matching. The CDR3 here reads CASSVASGVGETQYF. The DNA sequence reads TGTGCCAGCAGCGTAGCATCGGGGGTGGGGGAGACCCAGTACTTC.